Described below is a single T cell receptor (beta chain) sequence and its context. These data originate in a study of blood T cell repertoires in COVID-19. In the study overall: There were acute and convalescent COVID-19 samples, and they came from the United States, Italy and Spain. T cells, B-cell-depleted T cells, or PBMCs supplied cDNA or gDNA.

The germline CDR1 and CDR2 sequences are MGHDK and SYGVNS. The CDR3 runs to 13 residues. Trimming removed 4 bases from V and 7 bases from J, with 13 bases in between. As handled by the study authors: Nucleated cell number was recorded as an estimate derived from reference gene primer amplification. Sequencing used immunoSEQ multiplex PCR; TCRdb keeps in-frame clones, though not all of them. The V and J calls and clone size were taken over from that table, and D and trimming were inferred from the DNA. There are roughly 100,000 clones in the sample; about nine tenths occur only once, and 15% to 20% lies in the top ten.

The rearrangement uses TRBV25-1 and TRBJ1-2, with a possible D match to TRBD1 (5 bases). This TCR was sampled from a woman aged 80 or older in a cohort sampled during active COVID-19. Material for sequencing was peripheral blood. The CDR3 DNA sequence: TGTGCCAGCAGTGGACCCCAGGGTGGTGGCTACACCTTC. Protein product: CASSGPQGGGYTF.